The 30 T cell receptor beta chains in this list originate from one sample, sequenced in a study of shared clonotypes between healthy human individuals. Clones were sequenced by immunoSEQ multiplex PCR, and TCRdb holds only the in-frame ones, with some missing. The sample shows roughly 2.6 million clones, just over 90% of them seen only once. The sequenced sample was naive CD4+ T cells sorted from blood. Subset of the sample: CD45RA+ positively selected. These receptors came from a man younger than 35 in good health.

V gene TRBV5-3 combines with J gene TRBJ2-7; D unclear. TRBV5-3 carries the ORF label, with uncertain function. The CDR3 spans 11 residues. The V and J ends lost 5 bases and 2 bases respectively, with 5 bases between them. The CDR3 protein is CARSFPYEQYF. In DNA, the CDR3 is TGTGCCAGAAGTTTCCCCTACGAGCAGTACTTC.

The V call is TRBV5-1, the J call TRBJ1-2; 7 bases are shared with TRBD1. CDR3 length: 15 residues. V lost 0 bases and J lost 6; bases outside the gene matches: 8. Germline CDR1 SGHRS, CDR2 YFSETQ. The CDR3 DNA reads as TGCGCCAGCAGCTTGGAACTTCCAGGGGGGGATGGCTACACCTTC. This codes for CASSLELPGGDGYTF.

CDR3 bases: TGTGCCAGCAGTCTAGAGTTACCCAATGAGCAGTTCTTC. Protein sequence: CASSLELPNEQFF. The V and J genes are TRBV28 and TRBJ2-1; D uncertain. This CDR3 is 13 amino acids long. The V and J ends lost 5 bases and 6 bases respectively, with 11 bases between them. Germline assignment: CDR1 MDHEN and CDR2 SYDVKM.

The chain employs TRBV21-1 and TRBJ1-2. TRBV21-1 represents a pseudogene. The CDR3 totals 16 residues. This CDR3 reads CASSTQGGKWGYGYTF. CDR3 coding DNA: TGTGCCAGCAGCACTCAAGGAGGGAAGTGGGGCTATGGCTACACCTTC.

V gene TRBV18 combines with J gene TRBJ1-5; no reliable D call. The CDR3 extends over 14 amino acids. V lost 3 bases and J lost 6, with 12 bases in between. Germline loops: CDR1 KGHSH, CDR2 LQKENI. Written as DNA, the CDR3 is TGTGCCAGCTCACCCCGGGAAGGTGGTCAGCCCCAGCATTTT. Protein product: CASSPREGGQPQHF.

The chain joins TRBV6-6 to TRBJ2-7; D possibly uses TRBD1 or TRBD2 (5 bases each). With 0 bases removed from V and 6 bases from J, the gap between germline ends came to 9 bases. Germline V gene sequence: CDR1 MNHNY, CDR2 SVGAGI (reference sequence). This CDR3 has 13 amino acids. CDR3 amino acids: CASSYSGPSEQYF. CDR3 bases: TGTGCCAGCAGTTACTCGGGACCTTCCGAGCAGTACTTC.

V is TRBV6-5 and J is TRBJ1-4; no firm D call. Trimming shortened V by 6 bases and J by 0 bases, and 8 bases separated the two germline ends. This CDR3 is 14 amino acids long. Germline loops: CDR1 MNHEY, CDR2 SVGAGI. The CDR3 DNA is TGTGCCAGCAGGGCCGTTGCAACTAATGAAAAACTGTTTTTT. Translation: CASRAVATNEKLFF.

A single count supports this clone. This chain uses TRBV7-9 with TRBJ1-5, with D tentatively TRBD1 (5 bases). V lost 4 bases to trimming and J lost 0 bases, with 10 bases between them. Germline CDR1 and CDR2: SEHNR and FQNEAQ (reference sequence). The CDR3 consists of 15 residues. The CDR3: CASSYGANSNQPQHF. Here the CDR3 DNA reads TGTGCCAGCAGCTACGGGGCCAATAGCAATCAGCCCCAGCATTTT. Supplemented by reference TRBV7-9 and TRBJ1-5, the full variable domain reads DTGVSQNPRHKITKRGQNVTFRCDPISEHNRLYWYRQTLGQGPEFLTYFQNEAQLEKSRLLSDRFSAERPKGSFSTLEIQRTEQGDSAMYLCASSYGANSNQPQHFGDGTRLSIL.

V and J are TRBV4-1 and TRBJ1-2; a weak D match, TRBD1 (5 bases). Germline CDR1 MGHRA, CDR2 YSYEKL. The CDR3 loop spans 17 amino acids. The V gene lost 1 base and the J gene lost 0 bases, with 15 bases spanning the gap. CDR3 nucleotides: TGCGCCAGCAGCCAAGTGACAGAGGATACCGCTAACTATGGCTACACCTTC. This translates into CASSQVTEDTANYGYTF.

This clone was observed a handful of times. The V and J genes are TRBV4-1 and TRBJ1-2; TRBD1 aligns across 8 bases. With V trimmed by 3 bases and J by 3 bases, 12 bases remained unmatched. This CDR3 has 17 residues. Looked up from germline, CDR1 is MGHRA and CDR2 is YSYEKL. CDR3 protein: CASSHGPKDRVDYGYTF. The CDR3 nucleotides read TGCGCCAGCAGCCACGGACCTAAGGACAGGGTAGACTATGGCTACACCTTC.

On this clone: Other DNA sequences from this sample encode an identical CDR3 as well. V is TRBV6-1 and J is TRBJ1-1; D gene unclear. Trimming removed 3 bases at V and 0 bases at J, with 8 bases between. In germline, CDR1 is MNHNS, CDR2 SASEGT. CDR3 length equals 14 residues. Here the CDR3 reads CASSDLGMNTEAFF. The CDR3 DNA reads TGTGCCAGCAGTGATCTGGGTATGAACACTGAAGCTTTCTTT.

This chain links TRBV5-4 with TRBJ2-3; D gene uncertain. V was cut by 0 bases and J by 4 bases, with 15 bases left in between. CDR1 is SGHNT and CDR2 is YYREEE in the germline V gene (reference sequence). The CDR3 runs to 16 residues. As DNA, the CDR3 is TGTGCCAGCAGCTTGGACCGGGCAAGACAAGCAGATACGCAGTATTTT. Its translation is CASSLDRARQADTQYF.

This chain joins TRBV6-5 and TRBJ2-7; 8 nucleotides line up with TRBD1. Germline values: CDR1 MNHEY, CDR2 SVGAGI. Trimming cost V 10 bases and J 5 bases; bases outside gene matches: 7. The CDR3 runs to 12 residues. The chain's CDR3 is CATQDRAHEQYF. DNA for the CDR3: TGTGCCACCCAGGACAGGGCCCACGAGCAGTACTTC.

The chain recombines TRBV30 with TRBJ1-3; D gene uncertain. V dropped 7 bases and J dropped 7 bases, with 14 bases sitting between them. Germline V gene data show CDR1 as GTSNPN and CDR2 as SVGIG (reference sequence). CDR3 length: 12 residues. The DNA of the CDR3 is TGTGCCTATACAGAAAATCGGAACACCATATATTTT. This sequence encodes CAYTENRNTIYF.

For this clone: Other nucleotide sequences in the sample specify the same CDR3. This CDR3 is CASSQLTGGNYEQYF. The DNA for the CDR3 is TGTGCCAGCTCACAACTGACAGGGGGTAACTACGAGCAGTACTTC. V gene TRBV18 combines with J gene TRBJ2-7, with 9 nucleotides matching TRBD1. The CDR3 runs 15 residues. CDR1 is KGHSH and CDR2 is LQKENI in the germline V gene. V trimming: 4 bases; J trimming: 3 bases; junction bases outside the gene matches: 7.

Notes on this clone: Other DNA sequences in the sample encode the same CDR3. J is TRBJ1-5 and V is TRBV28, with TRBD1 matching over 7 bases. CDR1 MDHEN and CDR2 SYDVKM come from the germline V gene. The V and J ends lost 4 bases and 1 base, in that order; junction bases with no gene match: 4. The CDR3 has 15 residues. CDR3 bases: TGTGCCAGCAGTTCCCCGACAGGGAGCAATCAGCCCCAGCATTTT. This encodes CASSSPTGSNQPQHF.

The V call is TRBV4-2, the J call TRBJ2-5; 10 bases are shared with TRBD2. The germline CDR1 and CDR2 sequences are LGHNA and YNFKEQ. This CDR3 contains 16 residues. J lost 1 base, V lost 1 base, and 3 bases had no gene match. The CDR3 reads CASSQVIAGGQETQYF. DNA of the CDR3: TGTGCCAGCAGCCAAGTAATAGCGGGGGGCCAAGAGACCCAGTACTTC.

DNA of the CDR3: TGTGCCATCAGTTCGACGGAGAACACTGAAGCTTTCTTT. Protein: CAISSTENTEAFF. The rearrangement uses TRBV10-3 and TRBJ1-1; D remains ambiguous. CDR1 is ENHRY, CDR2 SYGVKD, per germline. The CDR3 loop spans 13 amino acids. Trimming shortened V by 5 bases and J by 1 base, and 8 bases separated the two germline ends.

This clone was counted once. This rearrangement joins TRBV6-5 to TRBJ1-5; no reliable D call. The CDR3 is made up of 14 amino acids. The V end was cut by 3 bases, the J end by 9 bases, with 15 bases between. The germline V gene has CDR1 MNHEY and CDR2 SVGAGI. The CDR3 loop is CASSYAPGGGPQHF. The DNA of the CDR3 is TGTGCCAGCAGTTATGCCCCAGGTGGAGGGCCCCAGCATTTT.

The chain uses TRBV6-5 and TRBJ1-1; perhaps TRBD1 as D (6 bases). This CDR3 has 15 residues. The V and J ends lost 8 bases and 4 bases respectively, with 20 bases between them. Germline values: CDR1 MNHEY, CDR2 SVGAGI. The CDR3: CASGGRTRGTTEAFF. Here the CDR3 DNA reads TGTGCCAGCGGAGGACGGACAAGGGGGACCACTGAAGCTTTCTTT.

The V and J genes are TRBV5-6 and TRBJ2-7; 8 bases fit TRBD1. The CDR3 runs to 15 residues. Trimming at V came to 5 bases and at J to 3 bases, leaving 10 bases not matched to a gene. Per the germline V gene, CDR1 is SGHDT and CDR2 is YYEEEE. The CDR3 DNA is TGTGCCAGCAGGTTGACTTGGACAGGGAGCTACGAGCAGTACTTC. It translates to CASRLTWTGSYEQYF.

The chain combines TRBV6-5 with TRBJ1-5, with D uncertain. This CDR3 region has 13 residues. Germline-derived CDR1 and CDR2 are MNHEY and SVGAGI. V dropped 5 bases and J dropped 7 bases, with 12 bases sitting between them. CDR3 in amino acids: CASSPGPIQPQHF. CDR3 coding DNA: TGTGCCAGCAGTCCTGGTCCGATACAGCCCCAGCATTTT.

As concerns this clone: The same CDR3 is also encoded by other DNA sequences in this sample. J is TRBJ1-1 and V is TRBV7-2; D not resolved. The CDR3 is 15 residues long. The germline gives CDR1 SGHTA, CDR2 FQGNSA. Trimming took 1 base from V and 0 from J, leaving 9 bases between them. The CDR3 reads CASSLGLGMNTEAFF. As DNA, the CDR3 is TGTGCCAGCAGCTTAGGGCTGGGCATGAACACTGAAGCTTTCTTT.

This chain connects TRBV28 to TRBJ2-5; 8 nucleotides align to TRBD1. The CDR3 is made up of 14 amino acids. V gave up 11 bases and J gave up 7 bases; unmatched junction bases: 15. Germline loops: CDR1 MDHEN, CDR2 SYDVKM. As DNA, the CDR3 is TGTGCCTCCCGGACAGGGCCCTTCAAGGGGACCCAGTACTTC. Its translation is CASRTGPFKGTQYF.

In DNA, the CDR3 is TGTGCCTGGAGCGACCTAGGTCCAGATACGCAGTATTTT. Translation: CAWSDLGPDTQYF. J is TRBJ2-3 and V is TRBV30; no reliable D call. This CDR3 region has 13 residues. V lost 3 bases and J 4 bases, leaving 11 bases between the germline ends. Germline-derived CDR1 and CDR2 are GTSNPN and SVGIG (reference sequence).

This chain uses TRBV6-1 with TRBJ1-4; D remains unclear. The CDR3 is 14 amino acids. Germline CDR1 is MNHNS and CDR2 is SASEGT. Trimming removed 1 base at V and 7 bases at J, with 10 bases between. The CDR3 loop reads CASSEGGAAEKLFF. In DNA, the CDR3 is TGTGCCAGCAGTGAAGGAGGTGCTGCTGAAAAACTGTTTTTT.

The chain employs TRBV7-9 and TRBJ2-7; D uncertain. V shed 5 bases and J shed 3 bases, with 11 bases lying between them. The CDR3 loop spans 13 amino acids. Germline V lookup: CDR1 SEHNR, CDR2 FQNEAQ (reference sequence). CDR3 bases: TGTGCCAGCAGCCTCAGCCGGAGCTACGAGCAGTACTTC. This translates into CASSLSRSYEQYF.

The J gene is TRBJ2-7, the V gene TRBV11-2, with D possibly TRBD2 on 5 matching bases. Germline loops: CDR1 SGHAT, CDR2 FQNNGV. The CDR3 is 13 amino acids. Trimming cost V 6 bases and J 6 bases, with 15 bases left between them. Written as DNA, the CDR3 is TGTGCCAGCAGGAGGGAGTTTGGTGGCGAGCAGTACTTC. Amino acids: CASRREFGGEQYF.

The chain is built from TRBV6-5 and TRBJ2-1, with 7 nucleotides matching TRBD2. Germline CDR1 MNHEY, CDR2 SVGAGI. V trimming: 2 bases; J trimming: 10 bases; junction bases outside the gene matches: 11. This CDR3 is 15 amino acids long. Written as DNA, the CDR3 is TGTGCCAGCAGTTACCCCCCGGGAGGATCAGGCGAGCAGTTCTTC. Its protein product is CASSYPPGGSGEQFF.

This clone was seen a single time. CDR3 coding DNA: TGTGCCAGTAGTGGGAGGGGCGAGCAGTACTTC. This translates into CASSGRGEQYF. This chain links TRBV19 with TRBJ2-7; 7 bases align to TRBD2. V was pared by 5 bases and J by 6 bases, with 1 base of the junction left unmatched. There are 11 residues in the CDR3. In germline, CDR1 is LNHDA, CDR2 SQIVND (reference sequence).